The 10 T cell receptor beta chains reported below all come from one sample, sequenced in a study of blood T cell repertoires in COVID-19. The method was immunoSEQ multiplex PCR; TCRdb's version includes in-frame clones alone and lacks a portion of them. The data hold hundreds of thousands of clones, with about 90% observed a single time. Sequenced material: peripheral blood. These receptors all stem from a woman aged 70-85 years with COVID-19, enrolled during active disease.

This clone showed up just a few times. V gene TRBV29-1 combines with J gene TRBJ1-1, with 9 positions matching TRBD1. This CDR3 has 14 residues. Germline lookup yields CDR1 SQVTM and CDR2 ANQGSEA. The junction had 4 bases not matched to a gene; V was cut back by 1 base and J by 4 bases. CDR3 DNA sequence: TGCAGCGTTGAAGTACAGGGGGCAACCACTGAAGCTTTCTTT. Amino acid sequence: CSVEVQGATTEAFF.

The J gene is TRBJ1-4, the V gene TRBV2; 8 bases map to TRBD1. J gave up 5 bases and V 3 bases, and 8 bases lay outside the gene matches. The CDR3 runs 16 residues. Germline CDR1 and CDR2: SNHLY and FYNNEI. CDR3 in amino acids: CASSDTGGSMNEKLFF. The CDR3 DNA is TGTGCCAGCAGTGATACAGGGGGGAGTATGAATGAAAAACTGTTTTTT.

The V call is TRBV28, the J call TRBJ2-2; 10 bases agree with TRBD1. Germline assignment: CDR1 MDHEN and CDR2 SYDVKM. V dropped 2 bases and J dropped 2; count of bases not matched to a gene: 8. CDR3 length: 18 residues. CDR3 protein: CASSLGLGQGRNTGELFF. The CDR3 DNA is TGTGCCAGCAGTTTAGGGTTGGGACAGGGGCGTAACACCGGGGAGCTGTTTTTT.

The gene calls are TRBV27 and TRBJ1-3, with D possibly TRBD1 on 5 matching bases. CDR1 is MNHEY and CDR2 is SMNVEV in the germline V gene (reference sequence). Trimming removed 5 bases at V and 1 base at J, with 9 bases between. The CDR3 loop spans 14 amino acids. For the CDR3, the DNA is TGTGCCAGCAGTCCGACAGTATCTGGAAACACCATATATTTT. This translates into CASSPTVSGNTIYF.

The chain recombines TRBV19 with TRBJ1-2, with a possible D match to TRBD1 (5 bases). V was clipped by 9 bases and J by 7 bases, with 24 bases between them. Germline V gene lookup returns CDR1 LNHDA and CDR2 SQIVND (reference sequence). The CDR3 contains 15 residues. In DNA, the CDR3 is TGTGCCAGCCGCGAGAGGGACTCACGACTTGGTGGCTACACCTTC. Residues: CASRERDSRLGGYTF. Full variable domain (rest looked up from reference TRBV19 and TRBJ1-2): DGGITQSPKYLFRKEGQNVTLSCEQNLNHDAMYWYRQDPGQGLRLIYYSQIVNDFQKGDIAEGYSVSREKKESFPLTVTSAQKNPTAFYLCASRERDSRLGGYTFGSGTRLTVV.

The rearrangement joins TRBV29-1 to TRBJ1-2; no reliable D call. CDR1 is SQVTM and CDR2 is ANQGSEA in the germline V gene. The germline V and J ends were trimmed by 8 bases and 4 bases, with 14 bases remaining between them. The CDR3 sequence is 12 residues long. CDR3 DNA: TGCAGCACCCGATCTGGGCTCTATGGCTACACCTTC. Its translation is CSTRSGLYGYTF.

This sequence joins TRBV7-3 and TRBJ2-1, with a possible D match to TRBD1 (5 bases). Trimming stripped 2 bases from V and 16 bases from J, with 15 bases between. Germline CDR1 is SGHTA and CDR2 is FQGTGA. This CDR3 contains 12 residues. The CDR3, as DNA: TGTGCCAGCAGCTTAGATGTAGGGGCGCCCTTCTTC. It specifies CASSLDVGAPFF.

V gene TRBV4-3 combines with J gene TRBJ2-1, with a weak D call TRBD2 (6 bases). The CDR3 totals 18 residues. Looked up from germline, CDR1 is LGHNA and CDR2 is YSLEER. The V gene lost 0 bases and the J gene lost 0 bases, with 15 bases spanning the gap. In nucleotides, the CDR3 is TGCGCCAGCAGCCAAGAAGAGGGGTTTAGCGGCTCCTACAATGAGCAGTTCTTC. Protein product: CASSQEEGFSGSYNEQFF.

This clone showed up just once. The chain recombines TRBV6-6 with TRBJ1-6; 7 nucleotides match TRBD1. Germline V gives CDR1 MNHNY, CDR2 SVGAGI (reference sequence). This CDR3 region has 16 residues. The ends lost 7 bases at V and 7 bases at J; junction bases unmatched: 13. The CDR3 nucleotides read TGTGCCAGCACTACCCCCGACAGGGCGCCCAATTCACCCCTCCACTTT. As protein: CASTTPDRAPNSPLHF.

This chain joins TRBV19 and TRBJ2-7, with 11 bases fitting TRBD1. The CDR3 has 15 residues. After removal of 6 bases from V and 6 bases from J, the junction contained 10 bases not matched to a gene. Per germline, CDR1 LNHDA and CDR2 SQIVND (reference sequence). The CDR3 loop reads CASRLKDRGLSEQYF. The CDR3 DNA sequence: TGTGCCAGTAGACTCAAGGACAGGGGGCTCAGCGAGCAGTACTTC.